This T cell receptor (beta chain) comes out of a study of cytomegalovirus exposure and HLA in healthy donors. General study findings and limits: The investigators catalogued 180 or so TCR beta chains as cytomegalovirus-associated. It was reported in a later analysis that an Asian-associated ancestry cluster showed fewer N-insertions than the approximately 700-donor mean. Later work found most CMV-associated TCR beta chains apparently HLA-restricted.

The CDR3 sequence is 13 residues long. Germline CDR1 SGHDT, CDR2 YYEEEE. The V end was cut by 4 bases, the J end by 2 bases, with 9 bases between. This clone was seen only a few times. Its antigen is unknown. This PCR relied on a set of 60 Vbeta primers and 13 Jbeta primers. Only in-frame clones appear in the TCRdb table, and some are missing; sequencing was by immunoSEQ multiplex PCR. The sample consists of 100,000 to 150,000 clones, about two thirds of them appearing once. The V call is TRBV5-6, the J call TRBJ1-2; D gene unclear. This receptor was taken from a woman in her sixties or seventies in good health and CMV-seropositive. Source material: PBMCs. CDR3 coding DNA: TGTGCCAGCAGCCCTTACATAAACTATGGCTACACCTTC. It encodes CASSPYINYGYTF.